What follows are 22 T cell receptor beta chains derived from one specimen sequenced in a study of T cell changes during pregnancy in multiple sclerosis. Using immunoSEQ multiplex PCR, the repertoire was profiled, and TCRdb retains in-frame clones only, with some absent. The sample includes some 83,000 clones, about 91% seen only once; the top ten take around 3.4%. The sample in question was PBMCs, obtained in the first trimester of pregnancy. These receptors all stem from a female donor in good health, serving as a control in a pregnancy study. Some clones in this sample may be carry-over from other donors' samples.

This clone was counted a single time. The rearrangement links TRBV7-3 to TRBJ2-3; D remains unclear. Germline CDR1 reads SGHTA; CDR2 reads FQGTGA. This CDR3 is 13 amino acids long. The ends were cut back, 4 bases at V and 4 bases at J, with 9 bases in the middle. The CDR3 region is CASSYQLADTQYF. The CDR3 nucleotides are TGTGCCAGCAGCTACCAGTTGGCAGATACGCAGTATTTT.

V gene TRBV7-2 combines with J gene TRBJ1-1, with D maybe TRBD1 (5 bases). Per the germline V gene, CDR1 is SGHTA and CDR2 is FQGNSA. The CDR3 has 16 amino acids. V shed 5 bases and J shed 6 bases, with 22 bases lying between them. The CDR3 loop reads CASSDGALEKGAEAFF. Written as DNA, the CDR3 is TGTGCCAGCAGCGATGGGGCTCTCGAAAAGGGCGCTGAAGCTTTCTTT.

The V and J genes are TRBV28 and TRBJ2-7; 7 bases fit TRBD1. The CDR3 runs to 14 residues. The V and J ends lost 5 bases and 4 bases, in that order; junction bases with no gene match: 8. Germline CDR1 MDHEN, CDR2 SYDVKM. CDR3 nucleotide sequence: TGTGCCAGCAGTATAACAGGGGCACGATACGAGCAGTACTTC. It specifies CASSITGARYEQYF.

This chain joins TRBV7-6 and TRBJ2-5, with 8 positions matching TRBD2. The V and J ends lost 1 base and 10 bases, in that order; junction bases with no gene match: 14. Germline CDR1 reads SGHVS; CDR2 reads FNYEAQ. The CDR3 is 16 amino acids. The DNA for the CDR3 is TGTGCCAGCAGCTTAGAGCCAGCGGGGGCCTCACGCGGCCAGTACTTC. Translated: CASSLEPAGASRGQYF.

The V and J genes are TRBV28 and TRBJ2-7; 14 nucleotides align to TRBD2. CDR1 MDHEN and CDR2 SYDVKM come from the germline V gene. Germline trimming cut 6 bases from V and 1 base from J; bases unmatched to any gene: 14. The CDR3 has 19 amino acids. Here the CDR3 reads CASRGYGTSGRGFSYEQYF. The DNA of the CDR3 is TGTGCCAGCAGGGGCTATGGGACTAGCGGGAGAGGATTTTCCTACGAGCAGTACTTC.

The sample holds a few counts of this clone. The chain couples TRBV30 to TRBJ1-5; 7 bases map to TRBD1. CDR3 length equals 15 residues. Germline V gene sequence: CDR1 GTSNPN, CDR2 SVGIG (reference sequence). Trimming removed 6 bases from V and 3 bases from J; junction bases left unmatched: 11. The CDR3 DNA is TGTGCCTGCCAAGCTAACAGGGGAGTCAATCAGCCCCAGCATTTT. Translating gives CACQANRGVNQPQHF.

The CDR3 nucleotides read TGTGCCAGCAGACGGGGACTCACAGATACGCAGTATTTT. Translating it yields CASRRGLTDTQYF. The rearrangement links TRBV6-5 to TRBJ2-3, with D possibly matching TRBD2 (6 bases). This CDR3 contains 13 residues. The V gene lost 6 bases and the J gene lost 2 bases, with 9 bases spanning the gap. Per germline, CDR1 MNHEY and CDR2 SVGAGI.

The chain combines TRBV25-1 with TRBJ2-3; possible D gene TRBD2, 5 bases. This CDR3 has 16 amino acids. V was trimmed by 6 bases and J by 3 bases, leaving 19 bases between them. Looked up from germline, CDR1 is MGHDK and CDR2 is SYGVNS. CDR3 sequence (DNA): TGTGCCAGCAGCCCACCCGTGGAGGTTGGAACAGATACGCAGTATTTT. It codes for CASSPPVEVGTDTQYF.

The chain joins TRBV15 to TRBJ2-7; 10 nucleotides line up with TRBD2. CDR3 length: 16 amino acids. Trimming removed 3 bases from V and 4 bases from J; junction bases left unmatched: 9. CDR1 and CDR2 (germline): LNHNV, YYDKDF (reference sequence). The CDR3, as DNA: TGTGCCACCAGCAGTGCCGGACTAGCGGATACATACGAGCAGTACTTC. Translating gives CATSSAGLADTYEQYF. Drawing the rest from reference TRBV15 and TRBJ2-7, the complete variable domain is DAMVIQNPRYQVTQFGKPVTLSCSQTLNHNVMYWYQQKSSQAPKLLFHYYDKDFNNEADTPDNFQSRRPNTSFCFLDIRSPGLGDTAMYLCATSSAGLADTYEQYFGPGTRLTVT.

The chain recombines TRBV9 with TRBJ1-4; D not certain. The germline V gene has CDR1 SGDLS and CDR2 YYNGEE. Trimming took off 0 bases at V and 0 bases at J, with 6 bases between the two ends. This CDR3 spans 15 amino acids. The CDR3 nucleotides are TGTGCCAGCAGCGTAGGGCCTGCAACTAATGAAAAACTGTTTTTT. This sequence encodes CASSVGPATNEKLFF.

This chain links TRBV4-1 with TRBJ2-7, with D perhaps TRBD1 (6 bases). Per the germline V gene, CDR1 is MGHRA and CDR2 is YSYEKL. The V end was cut by 2 bases, the J end by 3 bases, with 23 bases between. The CDR3 is 18 amino acids. CDR3 sequence reads: CASSQHRFGLGAIYEQYF. The CDR3 DNA is TGCGCCAGCAGCCAACATCGATTCGGCTTGGGGGCGATCTACGAGCAGTACTTC.

The chain links TRBV28 to TRBJ2-7, with 8 positions matching TRBD1. The germline gives CDR1 MDHEN, CDR2 SYDVKM. The CDR3 length is 15 residues. V shed 5 bases, J shed 4 bases, and the junction held 10 bases outside the gene matches. CDR3 sequence reads: CASSKKGTGRYEQYF. The DNA of the CDR3 is TGTGCCAGCAGTAAAAAAGGGACAGGCAGGTACGAGCAGTACTTC.

The rearrangement links TRBV4-1 to TRBJ2-1; 12 bases agree with TRBD2. V was pared by 2 bases and J by 6 bases, with 8 bases of the junction left unmatched. Germline-derived CDR1 and CDR2 are MGHRA and YSYEKL. This CDR3 is 17 amino acids long. Here the CDR3 reads CASSQRLAGGMTNEQFF. CDR3 nucleotides: TGCGCCAGCAGCCAAAGGCTAGCGGGGGGGATGACCAATGAGCAGTTCTTC.

This rearrangement joins TRBV5-6 to TRBJ2-4, with 13 bases lining up with TRBD2. With 2 bases clipped from V and 6 bases from J, the junction kept 5 bases outside the gene matches. Germline CDR1 SGHDT, CDR2 YYEEEE. This CDR3 has 16 residues. The DNA for the CDR3 is TGTGCCAGCAGCTTTACTAGCGGGAGGGCCTTAAACATTCAGTACTTC. Translating it yields CASSFTSGRALNIQYF.

The V gene is TRBV19, the J gene TRBJ2-5, with 7 bases aligning to TRBD1. Germline V CDR1 and CDR2: LNHDA, SQIVND (reference sequence). This CDR3 has 15 amino acids. V trimming: 4 bases; J trimming: 2 bases; junction bases outside the gene matches: 7. The CDR3 coding sequence is TGTGCCAGTAGTACCGCGGCGACAGGGCAAGAGACCCAGTACTTC. It yields the protein CASSTAATGQETQYF.

The DNA for the CDR3 is TGTGCCAGCAGCCCCGGGGCTAGCGGACCTGTCTACGAGCAGTACTTC. Its translation: CASSPGASGPVYEQYF. The chain couples TRBV5-4 to TRBJ2-7, with 7 bases matching TRBD2. V shed 4 bases, J shed 3 bases, and the junction held 13 bases outside the gene matches. The CDR3 sequence is 16 residues long. Germline assignment: CDR1 SGHNT and CDR2 YYREEE (reference sequence).

V is TRBV10-3 and J is TRBJ1-1, with 9 bases aligning to TRBD1. V gave up 3 bases and J gave up 7 bases; unmatched junction bases: 6. This CDR3 region has 14 residues. CDR1 ENHRY and CDR2 SYGVKD come from the germline V gene. As DNA, the CDR3 is TGTGCCATCAGTGACGGGACAGGGATCGGTGAAGCTTTCTTT. Residues: CAISDGTGIGEAFF.

J is TRBJ2-7 and V is TRBV4-2; possibly TRBD2 for D (5 bases). Germline V gene lookup returns CDR1 LGHNA and CDR2 YNFKEQ. The CDR3 is 15 amino acids. The V gene lost 7 bases and the J gene lost 5 bases, with 21 bases spanning the gap. In nucleotides, the CDR3 is TGTGCCAGCACCCGTTCGGAGGACTCACCGAACGAGCAGTACTTC. This translates into CASTRSEDSPNEQYF.

The chain links TRBV6-5 to TRBJ2-7; no reliable D call. V was pared by 0 bases and J by 0 bases, with 12 bases between. Per the germline V gene, CDR1 is MNHEY and CDR2 is SVGAGI. The CDR3 has 16 residues. CDR3 nucleotides: TGTGCCAGCAGTTACTCAGTCTGGGCTAACTCCTACGAGCAGTACTTC. This sequence encodes CASSYSVWANSYEQYF.

The V call is TRBV9, the J call TRBJ2-3, with a tentative D call TRBD2 (5 bases). V was pared by 0 bases and J by 5 bases, with 22 bases between. Germline values: CDR1 SGDLS, CDR2 YYNGEE. CDR3 length: 18 amino acids. The CDR3: CASSVGGSAGGFLDTQYF. The CDR3 region has the DNA TGTGCCAGCAGCGTAGGAGGGTCGGCAGGCGGGTTTCTAGATACGCAGTATTTT.

CDR3 amino acids: CASEGQYNSPLHF. The CDR3, as DNA: TGTGCCAGCGAGGGACAGTATAATTCACCCCTCCACTTT. This chain connects TRBV28 to TRBJ1-6; 7 positions agree with TRBD1. V lost 8 bases, J lost 4 bases, and 2 bases stayed unmatched. This CDR3 spans 13 amino acids. Germline V lookup: CDR1 MDHEN, CDR2 SYDVKM.

The chain is built from TRBV30 and TRBJ1-6, with 7 bases matching TRBD1. Per the germline V gene, CDR1 is GTSNPN and CDR2 is SVGIG (reference sequence). The CDR3 is 13 residues long. Losses at the gene ends were 7 bases for V and 9 bases for J; bases not matched to a gene: 9. The CDR3: CASLPGQSSPLHF. For the CDR3, the DNA is TGTGCCTCTTTACCGGGACAGAGTTCACCCCTCCACTTT.